The TCR beta chain under discussion was sequenced for a study of T cells in tuberculosis. Only in-frame clones appear in the TCRdb table, and some are missing; sequencing was by immunoSEQ multiplex PCR. The sample has tens of thousands of clones, under 95% seen once. Sorting used thawed, overnight-rested PBMC stained with anti-CD3, a viability dye and GMM-loaded CD1B tetramer. CD1B tetramers were loaded with Rhodococcus equi-derived C32 glucose monomycolate. V was trimmed by 4 bases and J by 4 bases, leaving 13 bases between them. Germline CDR1 reads MNHEY; CDR2 reads SVGAGI. The CDR3 loop spans 15 amino acids. In this sample, this clone turned up a few times.

The sequenced sample consisted of CD1b-GMM tetramer-negative cells sorted from PBMCs. The TCR originated in an adult woman with latent tuberculosis. The chain is built from TRBV6-5 and TRBJ2-2, with unresolved D. This CDR3 reads CASSSLVSSTGELFF. The CDR3 nucleotides are TGTGCCAGCAGTTCGCTAGTATCATCCACCGGGGAGCTGTTTTTT.